Listed here are 2 T cell receptor beta chains from one sample, sequenced in a study of cytomegalovirus exposure and HLA in healthy donors. The PCR employed 60 Vbeta primers together with 13 Jbeta primers. Profiled with immunoSEQ multiplex PCR; TCRdb holds only in-frame clones, not every one. The repertoire holds just over 200,000 clones, with around four fifths as singletons. The sample consisted of PBMCs. The origin of the receptors is a middle-aged woman in good health and CMV-seronegative.

This clone was seen a few times. The chain has TRBV13 and TRBJ2-5; 8 bases line up with TRBD1. The CDR3 is 14 residues long. The V segment lost 2 bases and the J segment 3 bases; nucleotides outside the gene matches: 2. Germline CDR1 and CDR2: PRHDT and FYEKMQ (reference sequence). The CDR3 DNA reads as TGTGCCAGCAGCTTACCGGGACAGGAAGAGACCCAGTACTTC. Amino acids: CASSLPGQEETQYF.

Regarding this clone: One junction end disagrees with the germline gene, perhaps due to a read error. Other DNA variants within this sample encode the same CDR3. This sequence joins TRBV2 and TRBJ1-1; no definite D call. Germline loops: CDR1 SNHLY, CDR2 FYNNEI. The CDR3 totals 15 residues. In DNA, the CDR3 is TGCGCCAGCAGTGAATTGGCAGGAATAAACACTGAAGCTTTCTTT. Its protein product is CASSELAGINTEAFF. Full variable domain (remainder filled in from reference TRBV2 and TRBJ1-1): EPEVTQTPSHQVTQMGQEVILRCVPISNHLYFYWYRQILGQKVEFLVSFYNNEISEKSEIFDDQFSVERPDGSNFTLKIRSTKLEDSAMYFCASSELAGINTEAFFGQGTRLTVV.